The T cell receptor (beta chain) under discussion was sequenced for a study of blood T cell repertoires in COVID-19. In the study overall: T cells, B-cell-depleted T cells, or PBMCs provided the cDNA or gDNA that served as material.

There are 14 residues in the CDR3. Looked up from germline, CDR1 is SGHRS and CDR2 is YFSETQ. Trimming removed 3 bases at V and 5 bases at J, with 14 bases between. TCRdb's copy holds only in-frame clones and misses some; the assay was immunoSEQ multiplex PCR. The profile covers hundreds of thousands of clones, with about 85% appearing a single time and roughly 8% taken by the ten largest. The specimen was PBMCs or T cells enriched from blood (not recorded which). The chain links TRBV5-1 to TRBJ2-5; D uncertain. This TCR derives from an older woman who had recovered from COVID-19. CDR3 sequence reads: CASSYSGPEETQYF. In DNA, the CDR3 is TGCGCCAGCAGCTATTCGGGTCCCGAGGAGACCCAGTACTTC. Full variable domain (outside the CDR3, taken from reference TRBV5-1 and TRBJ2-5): KAGVTQTPRYLIKTRGQQVTLSCSPISGHRSVSWYQQTPGQGLQFLFEYFSETQRNKGNFPGRFSGRQFSNSRSEMNVSTLELGDSALYLCASSYSGPEETQYFGPGTRLLVL.